What follows are 25 T cell receptor beta chains derived from one specimen sequenced in a study of T cells in Graves' hyperthyroidism and ophthalmopathy. Template material for amplifying TCR beta CDR3 regions consisted of RNA transcripts. During a first-round RT-PCR of the TCR CDR3, the HTBI primer set was used. TCRdb used MiXCR to reprocess the multiplex PCR reads, holding one entry per CDR3 protein. The sample has a few hundred thousand distinct CDR3 sequences, 15% to 19% seen once. Sequences were obtained from blood. The receptors were sampled from a woman aged 25 to 39 with Graves' hyperthyroidism.

The sample holds one count of this clonotype. A single base separates this from a much larger clone, so it may be a read error. The chain has TRBV19 and TRBJ1-2, with 8 bases lining up with TRBD1. The ends lost 2 bases at V and 6 bases at J; junction bases unmatched: 8. Germline values: CDR1 LNHDA, CDR2 SQIVND (reference sequence). The CDR3 runs to 15 residues. CDR3 loop: CASSIRSTGDHGYTF. CDR3 DNA: TGTGCCAGTAGTATACGTTCGACAGGGGACCATGGCTACACCTTC.

The chain joins TRBV7-2 to TRBJ2-1; 10 bases line up with TRBD2. Germline V gene data show CDR1 as SGHTA and CDR2 as FQGNSA. The CDR3 is made up of 20 amino acids. The V segment lost 5 bases and the J segment 0 bases; nucleotides outside the gene matches: 16. The DNA for the CDR3 is TGTGCCAGCAGCCAAGTGCCCGGACTAGCGGAAGTGATCTCCTACAATGAGCAGTTCTTC. Its protein is CASSQVPGLAEVISYNEQFF. Using reference TRBV7-2 and TRBJ2-1 for the parts outside the CDR3, the full variable domain is GAGVSQSPSNKVTEKGKDVELRCDPISGHTALYWYRQSLGQGLEFLIYFQGNSAPDKSGLPSDRFSAERTGGSVSTLTIQRTQQEDSAVYLCASSQVPGLAEVISYNEQFFGPGTRLTVL.

The chain couples TRBV7-9 to TRBJ2-3; TRBD2 matches at 10 bases. After removal of 4 bases from V and 0 bases from J, the junction contained 4 bases not matched to a gene. CDR1 SEHNR and CDR2 FQNEAQ come from the germline V gene (reference sequence). This CDR3 region has 16 residues. The CDR3 nucleotides read TGTGCCAGCAGCTCTTCGACTAGCGGGAGCACAGATACGCAGTATTTT. Protein: CASSSSTSGSTDTQYF.

Ten or more counts support this clonotype. J is TRBJ2-2 and V is TRBV20-1; maybe TRBD2 (6 bases). The V end lost 1 base, the J end lost 2 bases, and 11 bases lay between the germline ends. CDR1 is DFQATT, CDR2 SNEGSKA, per germline (reference sequence). The CDR3 is 15 residues long. The CDR3 reads CSARGGTGNTGELFF. The CDR3 bases are TGCAGTGCTAGAGGCGGGACGGGTAACACCGGGGAGCTGTTTTTT.

The table lists this clonotype with a few counts. This sequence joins TRBV9 and TRBJ1-2; D unresolved. The V gene lost 0 bases and the J gene lost 5 bases, with 11 bases spanning the gap. Germline CDR1 and CDR2: SGDLS and YYNGEE. The CDR3 sequence is 14 residues long. The CDR3 DNA is TGTGCCAGCAGCGTAGAGGTCCAGGCGTATGGCTACACCTTC. Protein product: CASSVEVQAYGYTF. The full variable domain, in which reference TRBV9 and TRBJ1-2 provide the parts outside the CDR3, is DSGVTQTPKHLITATGQRVTLRCSPRSGDLSVYWYQQSLDQGLQFLIQYYNGEERAKGNILERFSAQQFPDLHSELNLSSLELGDSALYFCASSVEVQAYGYTFGSGTRLTVV.

The chain is built from TRBV12-3 or TRBV12-4 and TRBJ2-7; D is undetermined. The ends were cut back, 1 base at V and 7 bases at J, with 8 bases in the middle. The CDR3 covers 12 residues. DNA for the CDR3: TGTGCCAGCAGTTTAGGGTTAGTTGAGCAGTACTTC. Translated, it gives CASSLGLVEQYF.

This clonotype was found many times. V is TRBV6-1 and J is TRBJ1-2, with TRBD1 matching 7 bases. The CDR3 totals 14 residues. CDR1 and CDR2 (germline): MNHNS, SASEGT. V lost 10 bases, J lost 5 bases, and 13 bases stayed unmatched. The CDR3 sequence is CATDERQGLYGYTF. CDR3 DNA: TGTGCCACCGACGAACGACAGGGATTATATGGCTACACCTTC.

This chain connects TRBV12-3 or TRBV12-4 to TRBJ2-7; 8 bases are shared with TRBD1. V was clipped by 6 bases and J by 3 bases; unmatched bases: 7. CDR3 size: 14 residues. In DNA form, the CDR3 reads TGTGCCAGCAGCCTCCGGGACAGGTACTACGAGCAGTACTTC. Translating it yields CASSLRDRYYEQYF.

This clonotype was seen at least ten times. V usage is TRBV5-1 and J usage is TRBJ2-7; D call uncertain. CDR3 length: 17 residues. Trimming stripped 4 bases from V and 2 bases from J, with 22 bases between. Germline V gene data show CDR1 as SGHRS and CDR2 as YFSETQ. The CDR3 bases are TGCGCCAGCAGCCCGGCGGCCTGGGTTGACGGACCCTACGAGCAGTACTTC. As protein: CASSPAAWVDGPYEQYF.

The chain employs TRBV19 and TRBJ2-5; 7 bases are shared with TRBD2. V was pared by 5 bases and J by 1 base, with 7 bases of the junction left unmatched. Per the germline V gene, CDR1 is LNHDA and CDR2 is SQIVND (reference sequence). This CDR3 is 15 amino acids long. CDR3 bases: TGTGCCAGTAGTTTAGCAGGACTAGTCCAAGAGACCCAGTACTTC. Translated: CASSLAGLVQETQYF.

This clonotype was detected many times. The chain recombines TRBV10-3 with TRBJ2-7; D may be TRBD1 (5 bases). V lost 6 bases, J lost 3 bases, and 18 bases lay in between. The CDR3 totals 15 residues. Germline V gene sequence: CDR1 ENHRY, CDR2 SYGVKD. The CDR3 bases are TGTGCCATCAGCGAAAGCTCGGACACTTTCTACGAGCAGTACTTC. Translating it yields CAISESSDTFYEQYF.

This clonotype was counted many times. This sequence joins TRBV7-2 and TRBJ2-3, with unresolved D. CDR3 length: 14 residues. V gave up 1 base and J gave up 4 bases, with 9 bases separating them. CDR1 is SGHTA and CDR2 is FQGNSA in the germline V gene. The CDR3 spells CASSLDPQSDTQYF. The CDR3 DNA is TGTGCCAGCAGCTTAGATCCCCAATCAGATACGCAGTATTTT.

Comment on this clonotype: This may be a read error: a much more frequent sequence differs by one nucleotide. The rearrangement links TRBV2 to TRBJ2-3, with 7 bases identical to TRBD2. Germline CDR1 reads SNHLY; CDR2 reads FYNNEI. The CDR3 spans 13 residues. In nucleotides, the CDR3 is TGTGCCAGCCAGGGAGCCGCGCGGGGGACGCGGTATTTT. It specifies CASQGAARGTRYF.

This clonotype was detected many times. This chain links TRBV24-1 with TRBJ2-2; weak D call: TRBD1 (5 bases). The CDR3 is made up of 17 amino acids. V lost 4 bases to trimming and J lost 3 bases, with 17 bases between them. CDR1 and CDR2 from the germline V gene are KGHDR and SFDVKD. CDR3 nucleotides: TGTGCCACCAGTGACCCCCGCGTAGGGGATCACACCGGGGAGCTGTTTTTT. It specifies CATSDPRVGDHTGELFF.

The chain has TRBV5-1 and TRBJ2-7; D assignment may be TRBD1 or TRBD2 (5 bases each). The CDR3 is made up of 14 amino acids. V gave up 0 bases and J gave up 7 bases, with 14 bases separating them. Per the germline V gene, CDR1 is SGHRS and CDR2 is YFSETQ. CDR3 loop: CASSLGTQEGEQYF. CDR3 DNA: TGCGCCAGCAGCTTGGGGACCCAAGAGGGGGAGCAGTACTTC. Looking up the rest from reference TRBV5-1 and TRBJ2-7 gives the full variable domain: KAGVTQTPRYLIKTRGQQVTLSCSPISGHRSVSWYQQTPGQGLQFLFEYFSETQRNKGNFPGRFSGRQFSNSRSEMNVSTLELGDSALYLCASSLGTQEGEQYFGPGTRLTVT.

On this clonotype itself: Being one base from a much bigger clone, this may be a read error. This sequence joins TRBV14 and TRBJ2-1; tentatively, D is TRBD2 (5 bases). The germline V gene encodes CDR1 SGHDN and CDR2 FVKESK. The CDR3 has 14 residues. Between the trimmed V and J ends, which lost 5 bases and 10 bases, there was a span of 18 bases. The CDR3 nucleotides read TGTGCCAGCAGCTCTGCCATAGCGCTGTACGAGCAGTTCTTC. Protein: CASSSAIALYEQFF.

This clonotype was counted a few times. The chain links TRBV20-1 to TRBJ2-3, with TRBD2 matching 8 bases. Germline CDR1 reads DFQATT; CDR2 reads SNEGSKA (reference sequence). The CDR3 is 12 residues long. J was trimmed by 5 bases and V by 6 bases; bases with no gene match: 4. The CDR3 DNA reads TGCAGTGCCCCCCTAGCGGGAGATACGCAGTATTTT. Translation: CSAPLAGDTQYF.

This clonotype was found many times. This chain uses TRBV30 with TRBJ1-6; possibly TRBD1 for D (5 bases). The CDR3 has 13 residues. The germline gives CDR1 GTSNPN, CDR2 SVGIG (reference sequence). V lost 4 bases to trimming and J lost 7 bases, with 11 bases between them. The CDR3 bases are TGTGCCTGGAACCCGGGACCGAATTCACCCCTCCACTTT. The encoded protein is CAWNPGPNSPLHF.

There are a few counts of this clonotype. The chain carries TRBV5-6 and TRBJ1-2; D uncertain. The V end was cut by 0 bases, the J end by 1 base, with 10 bases between. Germline V gene data show CDR1 as SGHDT and CDR2 as YYEEEE. The CDR3 sequence is 15 residues long. This chain's CDR3 is CASSLEPAVNYGYTF. DNA of the CDR3: TGTGCCAGCAGCTTGGAGCCGGCGGTTAACTATGGCTACACCTTC. The whole variable domain, filled in from reference TRBV5-6 and TRBJ1-2, reads DAGVTQSPTHLIKTRGQQVTLRCSPKSGHDTVSWYQQALGQGPQFIFQYYEEEERQRGNFPDRFSGHQFPNYSSELNVNALLLGDSALYLCASSLEPAVNYGYTFGSGTRLTVV.

V and J are TRBV15 and TRBJ2-1; no firm D call. The end of the DNA aligns better with TRBJ2-7, so the J call may be wrong. Per the germline V gene, CDR1 is LNHNV and CDR2 is YYDKDF (reference sequence). The CDR3 runs 14 residues. The CDR3 DNA sequence: TGTGCCACCAGTCGGGCCCGCCACGCCAATGAGCAGTACTTC. This translates into CATSRARHANEQYF.

V is TRBV15 and J is TRBJ2-3; 7 positions match TRBD2. Germline V gene data show CDR1 as LNHNV and CDR2 as YYDKDF (reference sequence). J gave up 2 bases and V 4 bases, and 6 bases lay outside the gene matches. The CDR3 covers 15 residues. For the CDR3, the DNA is TGTGCCACCAGCACCTCGGGAGGTTCCACAGATACGCAGTATTTT. This encodes CATSTSGGSTDTQYF.

Ten or more counts support this clonotype. V and J are TRBV7-2 and TRBJ2-5; TRBD2 matches 13 bases. The length of the CDR3 is 17 residues. V lost 5 bases, J lost 4 bases, and 10 bases stayed unmatched. Germline CDR1 SGHTA, CDR2 FQGNSA. The CDR3 DNA sequence: TGTGCCAGCAGCACCGGACTAGCGGGAGTTTTAGGAGAGACCCAGTACTTC. This translates into CASSTGLAGVLGETQYF. Complete variable domain (other parts from reference TRBV7-2 and TRBJ2-5): GAGVSQSPSNKVTEKGKDVELRCDPISGHTALYWYRQSLGQGLEFLIYFQGNSAPDKSGLPSDRFSAERTGGSVSTLTIQRTQQEDSAVYLCASSTGLAGVLGETQYFGPGTRLLVL.

This clonotype was picked up many times. V gene TRBV7-9 combines with J gene TRBJ2-5, with TRBD1 as a possible D gene (5 bases). The CDR3 is 14 amino acids. The germline V gene has CDR1 SEHNR and CDR2 FQNEAQ (reference sequence). V lost 5 bases and J 4 bases, leaving 14 bases between the germline ends. Here the CDR3 reads CASSTVLGAETQYF. CDR3 in DNA: TGTGCCAGCAGCACGGTTTTAGGGGCAGAGACCCAGTACTTC.

This clonotype occurred a few times. The chain joins TRBV3-1 to TRBJ1-2, with D unresolved. V lost 4 bases to trimming and J lost 2 bases, with 8 bases between them. CDR3 length: 13 residues. Germline CDR1 LGHDT, CDR2 YNNKEL (reference sequence). The CDR3 DNA follows: TGTGCCAGCAGCCCCCAGGCGAACTATGGCTACACCTTC. It is translated as CASSPQANYGYTF.

This clonotype has a handful of counts. The chain recombines TRBV24-1 with TRBJ2-5; no clear D. Trimming stripped 2 bases from V and 2 bases from J, with 5 bases between. The CDR3 has 13 residues. CDR1 and CDR2 (germline): KGHDR, SFDVKD. DNA of the CDR3: TGTGCCACCAGTGATTACCCGCAAGAGACCCAGTACTTC. Protein: CATSDYPQETQYF.